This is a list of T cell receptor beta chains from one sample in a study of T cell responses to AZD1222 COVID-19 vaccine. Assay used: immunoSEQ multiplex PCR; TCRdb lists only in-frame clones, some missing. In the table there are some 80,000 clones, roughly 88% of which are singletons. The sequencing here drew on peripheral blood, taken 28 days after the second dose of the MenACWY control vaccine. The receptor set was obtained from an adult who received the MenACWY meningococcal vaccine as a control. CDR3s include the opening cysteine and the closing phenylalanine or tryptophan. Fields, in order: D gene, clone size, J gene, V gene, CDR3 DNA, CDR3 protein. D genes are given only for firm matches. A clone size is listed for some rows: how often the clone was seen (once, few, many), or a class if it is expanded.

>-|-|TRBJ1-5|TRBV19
TGTGCCAGTAGTACGACGGAGGGATACAATCAGCCCCAGCATTTT
CASSTTEGYNQPQHF
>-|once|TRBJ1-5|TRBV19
TGTGCCAGTAGTGTTTGGTCTGGGGGCAATCAGCCCCAGCATTTT
CASSVWSGGNQPQHF
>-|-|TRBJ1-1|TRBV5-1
TGCGCCAGCAGCGCAAGAGGGCGGGAGACAAACACTGAAGCTTTCTTT
CASSARGRETNTEAFF
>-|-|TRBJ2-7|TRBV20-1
TGCAGTGCTAGTAAAGGGTTGGGAACTTCCTACGAGCAGTACTTC
CSASKGLGTSYEQYF
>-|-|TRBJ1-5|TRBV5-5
TGTGCCAGCAGCTTGGGCCAGGACTATCAGCCCCAGCATTTT
CASSLGQDYQPQHF
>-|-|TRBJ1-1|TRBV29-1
TGCAGCGTTGAAGATCAGTGGCCCAACACTGAAGCTTTCTTT
CSVEDQWPNTEAFF
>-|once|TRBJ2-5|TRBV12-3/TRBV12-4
TGTGCCAGCAGTCCAGTAACTCAAGAGACCCAGTACTTC
CASSPVTQETQYF
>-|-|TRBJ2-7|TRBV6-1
TGTGCCAGCAGTGAGGCGCAGGGGTCCTACGAGCAGTACTTC
CASSEAQGSYEQYF
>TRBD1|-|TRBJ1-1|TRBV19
TGTGCCAGTAGACCCGGACAGGGAAGAGAGCAGACTGAAGCTTTCTTT
CASRPGQGREQTEAFF
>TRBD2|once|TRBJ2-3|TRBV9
TGTGCCAGCAGCGTAGGGGGGACTAGCGGCACAGATACGCAGTATTTT
CASSVGGTSGTDTQYF
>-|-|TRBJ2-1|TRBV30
TGTGCCTGGAACCGCGGCCTCTCCTACAATGAGCAGTTCTTC
CAWNRGLSYNEQFF
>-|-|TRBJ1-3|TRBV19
TGTGCCAGTAGTATCTCGACGGCTTCTGGAAACACCATATATTTT
CASSISTASGNTIYF
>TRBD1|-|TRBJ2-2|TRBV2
TGTGCCAGCAGTATACAGGGGATTAACACCGGGGAGCTGTTTTTT
CASSIQGINTGELFF
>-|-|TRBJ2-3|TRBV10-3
TGTGCCACCCAGGAGCACCTCGATGATACGCAGTATTTT
CATQEHLDDTQYF
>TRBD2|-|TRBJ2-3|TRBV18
TGTGCCAGCTCACCACCCCGGGGGGGCCCGAACACAGATACGCAGTATTTT
CASSPPRGGPNTDTQYF
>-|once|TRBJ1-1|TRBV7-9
TGTGCCAGCAGCCCTGCCCCGAACACTGAAGCTTTCTTT
CASSPAPNTEAFF
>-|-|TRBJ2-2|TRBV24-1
TGTGCCACCAGTGATTACGGGTCAGGGTACGGCACCGGGGAGCTGTTTTTT
CATSDYGSGYGTGELFF
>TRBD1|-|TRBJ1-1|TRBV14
TGTGCCAGCAGCCAACGACAGGGGTACACTGAAGCTTTCTTT
CASSQRQGYTEAFF
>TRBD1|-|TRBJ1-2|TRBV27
TGTGCCAGCAGTCCCCCAGGGGGAAGCGGCTACACCTTC
CASSPPGGSGYTF
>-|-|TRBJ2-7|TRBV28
TGTGCCAGCAGAAACAGCTTTCAATACGAGCAGTACTTC
CASRNSFQYEQYF
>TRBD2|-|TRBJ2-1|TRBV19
TGTGCCAGTAGTATCCGGGGGGGCGACCCCTACAATGAGCAGTTCTTC
CASSIRGGDPYNEQFF
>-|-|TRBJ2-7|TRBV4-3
TGCGCCAGCAGCCAAGATCGGGGGACAGTTACCTACGAGCAGTACTTC
CASSQDRGTVTYEQYF
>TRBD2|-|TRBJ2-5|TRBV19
TGTGCCAGTAGTACCGTTACTAGCGGGGGACAAGAGACCCAGTACTTC
CASSTVTSGGQETQYF
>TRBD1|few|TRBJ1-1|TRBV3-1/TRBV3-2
TGTGCCAGCAGCCACAGACAGGGGAGTAAAGAAGCTTTCTTT
CASSHRQGSKEAFF
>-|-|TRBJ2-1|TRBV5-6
TGTGCCAGCAGCTTGGAGGCCTTTTCCTACAATGAGCAGTTCTTC
CASSLEAFSYNEQFF
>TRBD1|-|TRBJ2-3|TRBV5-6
TGTGCCAGCAGCCCCACCCAGGGGGCGCTGGGTCAAGATACGCAGTATTTT
CASSPTQGALGQDTQYF
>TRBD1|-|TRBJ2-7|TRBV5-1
TGCGCCAGCAGCTCGAGGGGCGTGGGGCAGGGGGTACACGAGCAGTACTTC
CASSSRGVGQGVHEQYF
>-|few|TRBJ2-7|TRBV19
TGTGCCAGTAAAAGGGGATCAGGGGACTACGAGCAGTACTTC
CASKRGSGDYEQYF
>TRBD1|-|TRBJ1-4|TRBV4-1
TGCGCCAGCAGCCAGATCGGGACAGGGGGGCGTGAAAAACTGTTTTTT
CASSQIGTGGREKLFF
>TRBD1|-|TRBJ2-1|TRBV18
TGTGCCAGCTCACCTCCCCGGGGGACAGGGGGATGGAATGAGCAGTTCTTC
CASSPPRGTGGWNEQFF
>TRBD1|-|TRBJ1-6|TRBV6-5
TGTGCCAGCAAGACAGGGAACCATAATTCACCCCTCCACTTT
CASKTGNHNSPLHF
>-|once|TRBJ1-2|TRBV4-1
TGCGCCAGCAGCCAAGAGGAGGGCGGCTATGGCTACACCTTC
CASSQEEGGYGYTF
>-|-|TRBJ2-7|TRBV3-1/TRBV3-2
TGTGCCAGCAGCCGCCTAGGCGATGGCAGTATAAGCGAGCAGTACTTC
CASSRLGDGSISEQYF
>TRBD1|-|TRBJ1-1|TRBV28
TGTGCCAGCAGCTTCCCCGGGACAGTGGGCACTGAAGCTTTCTTT
CASSFPGTVGTEAFF
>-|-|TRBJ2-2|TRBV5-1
TGCGCCAGCAGCGTGGACGGAGGCGGGGAGCTGTTTTTT
CASSVDGGGELFF
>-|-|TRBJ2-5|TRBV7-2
TGTGCCAGCAGCCGTCAAAGACAGCAAGAGACCCAGTACTTC
CASSRQRQQETQYF
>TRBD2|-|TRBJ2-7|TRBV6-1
TGTGCCAGCAGTGAACAGCGGGGGATTGTAAGCTCCTACGAGCAGTACTTC
CASSEQRGIVSSYEQYF
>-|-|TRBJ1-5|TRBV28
TGTGCCAGTCTCCTCAGAGGGGGCAATCAGCCCCAGCATTTT
CASLLRGGNQPQHF
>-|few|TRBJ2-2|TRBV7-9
TGTGCCAGCACCCTAAAGGGGATGAACACCGGGGAGCTGTTTTTT
CASTLKGMNTGELFF
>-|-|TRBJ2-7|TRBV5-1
TGCGCCAGCAGCTTGGCCGGGGGGCCAGTCTACGAGCAGTACTTC
CASSLAGGPVYEQYF
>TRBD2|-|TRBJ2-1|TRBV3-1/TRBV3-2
TGTGCCAGCAGCCCAAAGACGGGACTACGCGGGAATGAGCAGTTCTTC
CASSPKTGLRGNEQFF
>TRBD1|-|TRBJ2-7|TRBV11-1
TGTGCCAGCAGCCCGCGGACAGGTACCTACGAGCAGTACTTC
CASSPRTGTYEQYF
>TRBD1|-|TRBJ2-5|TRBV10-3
TGTGCCATCAGTGTTGGGACAGCCTTTCAAGAGACCCAGTACTTC
CAISVGTAFQETQYF
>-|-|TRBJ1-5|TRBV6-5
TGTGCCAGCAGCCTCCGTCACGGGGAGCCCCAGCATTTT
CASSLRHGEPQHF
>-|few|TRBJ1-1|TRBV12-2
TGTGCAAGTCGCTCGAACGAAAGACACTTAACCCTGAACACTGAAGCTTTCTTT
CASRSNERHLTLNTEAFF
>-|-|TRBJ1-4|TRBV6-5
TGTGCCAGCAGAAAACGACAGTCAACTAATGAAAAACTGTTTTTT
CASRKRQSTNEKLFF
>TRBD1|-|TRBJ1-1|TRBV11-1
TGTGCCAGCAGCTTAGGGACAGGGTGGCTCACTGAAGCTTTCTTT
CASSLGTGWLTEAFF
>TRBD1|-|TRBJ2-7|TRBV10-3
TGTGCCACCGGGGGGGACAGGGGGCAGTACTTC
CATGGDRGQYF
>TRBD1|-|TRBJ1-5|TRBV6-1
TGTGCCAGCAGTGAAGGCCGGGACAGATTTTTGTATTTT
CASSEGRDRFLYF
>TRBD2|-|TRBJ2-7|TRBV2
TGTGCCAGCAGCTCTAGCGGGGACTACGAGCAGTACTTC
CASSSSGDYEQYF
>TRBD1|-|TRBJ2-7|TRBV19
TGTGCCAGTAGTAGCACGGACGAGGGACAGGGATGGTTGCAGTACTTC
CASSSTDEGQGWLQYF
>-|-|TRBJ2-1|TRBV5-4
TGTGCCAGCAGCTTGGGGGGCGGGGCTGGTGAGCAGTTCTTC
CASSLGGGAGEQFF
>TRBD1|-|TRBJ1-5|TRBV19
TGTGCCAGTAGTATCGACAGGGACTATCAGCCCCAGCATTTT
CASSIDRDYQPQHF